This TCR beta chain was recorded in a study of shared clonotypes between healthy human individuals. General study points: Naive subsets usually exceeded memory subsets in estimated richness.

Only in-frame clones appear in the TCRdb table, and some are missing; sequencing was by immunoSEQ multiplex PCR. The table lists about 1.9 million clones, 93% of them singletons, with more than 1.5% in the top ten. A word on this clone: Its matching antigen is unknown.

Naive CD8 cells lacked CD45RO, underwent positive selection for CCR7 and left out terminally differentiated effector memory CD45RA+ cells. Germline V gene data show CDR1 as MNHEY and CDR2 as SMNVEV (reference sequence). V gave up 10 bases and J gave up 3 bases, with 16 bases separating them. CDR3 length: 14 residues. The TCR originated in a young man in good health. Some clones in this sample may be carry-over from other donors' samples. V is TRBV27 and J is TRBJ1-5, with D possibly TRBD1 on 5 matching bases. The specimen sequenced was naive CD8+ T cells from PBMCs. Here the CDR3 reads CATSLRGTNQPQHF. CDR3 in DNA: TGTGCCACCTCCCTGAGGGGTACCAATCAGCCCCAGCATTTT.